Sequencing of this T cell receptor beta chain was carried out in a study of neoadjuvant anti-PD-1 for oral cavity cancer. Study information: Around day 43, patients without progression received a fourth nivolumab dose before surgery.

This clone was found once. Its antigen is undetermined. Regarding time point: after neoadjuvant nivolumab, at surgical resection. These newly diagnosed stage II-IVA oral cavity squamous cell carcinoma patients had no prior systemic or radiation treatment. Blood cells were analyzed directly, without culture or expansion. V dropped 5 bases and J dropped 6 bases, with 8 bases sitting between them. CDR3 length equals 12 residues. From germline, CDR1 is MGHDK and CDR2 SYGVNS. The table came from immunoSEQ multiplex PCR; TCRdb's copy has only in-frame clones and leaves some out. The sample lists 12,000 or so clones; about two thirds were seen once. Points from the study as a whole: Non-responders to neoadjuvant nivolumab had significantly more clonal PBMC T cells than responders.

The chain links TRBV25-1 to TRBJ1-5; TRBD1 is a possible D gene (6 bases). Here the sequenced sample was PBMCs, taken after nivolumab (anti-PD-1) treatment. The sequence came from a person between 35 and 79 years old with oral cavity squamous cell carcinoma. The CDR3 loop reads CASSRGGQPQHF. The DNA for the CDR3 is TGTGCCAGCAGTAGGGGGGGTCAGCCCCAGCATTTT.